This T cell receptor beta chain was documented in a study of CD8 T cells in Susac syndrome. Study information: Each patient with Susac syndrome, at the time of blood draw, was therapy-naive, on corticosteroids, or on intravenous immunoglobulin alone. Broader study findings: Susac-specific public clones were found in total CD8+ and CD8+ TEMRA repertoires, numbering fewer than 20 and five, respectively. Peak Susac CD8+ clonal expansion was seen in TEMRA cells and active patients.

Turning to this clonotype: Its target is unknown.

The CDR3 totals 15 residues. The V end was cut by 4 bases, the J end by 1 base, with 11 bases between. Looked up from germline, CDR1 is LNHNV and CDR2 is YYDKDF (reference sequence). It was with random hexamers that roughly 0.45 to 1 ug RNA was reverse transcribed. Across 54 Vbeta and 13 Jbeta, TCR beta CDR3 was amplified with immunoSEQ multiplex PCR. TCRdb itself ran the immunoSEQ multiplex PCR reads through MiXCR, one entry per CDR3 protein. The repertoire consists of more than 150,000 distinct CDR3 sequences, with 85% to 95% occurring once and the leading ten covering 0.16%. The TCR sequence derives from a human donor with Susac syndrome. V and J are TRBV15 and TRBJ2-4, with D maybe TRBD2 (5 bases). The sequenced sample consisted of CD8+ T cells from PBMCs. The CDR3 loop is CATSIRGNAKNIQYF. CDR3 DNA: TGTGCCACCAGCATTAGAGGGAATGCCAAAAACATTCAGTACTTC.